This T cell receptor beta chain was captured by sequencing in a study of blood T cell repertoires in COVID-19. V was trimmed by 1 base and J by 0 bases, leaving 8 bases between them. Germline V gene data show CDR1 as MGHRA and CDR2 as YSYEKL. This CDR3 has 15 amino acids. This clone was seen once. TCRdb's copy holds only in-frame clones and misses some; the assay was immunoSEQ multiplex PCR. The sample lists about 480,000 clones; roughly 89% were seen once. Material: peripheral blood. The TCR originated in a man between 18 and 35 years old with COVID-19, enrolled during active disease. The rearrangement uses TRBV4-1 and TRBJ2-3; the D is unclear. The CDR3 loop reads CASSQGAISTDTQYF. The CDR3 DNA reads as TGCGCCAGCAGCCAAGGAGCGATTAGCACAGATACGCAGTATTTT.